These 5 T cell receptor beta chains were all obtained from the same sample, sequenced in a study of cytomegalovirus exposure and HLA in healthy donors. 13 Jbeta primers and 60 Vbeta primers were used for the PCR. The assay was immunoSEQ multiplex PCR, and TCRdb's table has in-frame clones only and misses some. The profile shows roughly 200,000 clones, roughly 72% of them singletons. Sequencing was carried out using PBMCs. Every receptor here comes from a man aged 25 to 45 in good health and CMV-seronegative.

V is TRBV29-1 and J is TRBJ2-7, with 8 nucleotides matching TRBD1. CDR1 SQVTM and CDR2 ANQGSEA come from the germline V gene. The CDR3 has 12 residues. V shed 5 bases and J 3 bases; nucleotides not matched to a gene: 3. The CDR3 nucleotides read TGCAGCGTTACCGGACAGGGCTACGAGCAGTACTTC. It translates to CSVTGQGYEQYF.

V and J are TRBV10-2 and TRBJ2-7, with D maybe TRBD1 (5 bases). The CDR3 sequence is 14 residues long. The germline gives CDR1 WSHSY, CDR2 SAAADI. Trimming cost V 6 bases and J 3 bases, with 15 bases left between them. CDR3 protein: CASSDWGRYYEQYF. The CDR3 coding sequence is TGCGCCAGCAGCGACTGGGGCAGGTACTACGAGCAGTACTTC.

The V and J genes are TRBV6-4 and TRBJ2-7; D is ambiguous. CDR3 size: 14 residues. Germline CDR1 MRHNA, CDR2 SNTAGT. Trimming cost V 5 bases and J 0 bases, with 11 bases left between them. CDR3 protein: CASSPQVDSYEQYF. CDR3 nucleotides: TGTGCCAGCAGTCCCCAGGTGGACTCCTACGAGCAGTACTTC.

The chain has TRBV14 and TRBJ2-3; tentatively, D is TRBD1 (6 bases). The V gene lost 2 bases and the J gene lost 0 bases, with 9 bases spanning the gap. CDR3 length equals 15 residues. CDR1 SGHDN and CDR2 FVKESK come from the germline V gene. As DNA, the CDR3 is TGTGCCAGCAGCCAACTGGGGGCTAGCACAGATACGCAGTATTTT. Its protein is CASSQLGASTDTQYF.

CDR3 sequence reads: CASSSALAGVTGELFF. As DNA, the CDR3 is TGTGCCAGCAGCTCGGCCCTAGCGGGAGTTACCGGGGAGCTGTTTTTT. The V gene is TRBV7-6, the J gene TRBJ2-2; 10 bases agree with TRBD2. Trimming took 4 bases from V and 5 from J; bases not matched to a gene: 7. The CDR3 totals 16 residues. Germline loops: CDR1 SGHVS, CDR2 FNYEAQ.